Listed here are 26 T cell receptor beta chains from one sample, sequenced in a study of CD8 T cells in Susac syndrome. An input of about 0.5 to 1 ug of RNA was subjected to reverse transcription using random hexamers. Via MiXCR, TCRdb re-called the immunoSEQ multiplex PCR reads, giving one row per CDR3 protein. Of approximately 140,000 distinct CDR3 sequences in the sample, roughly 95% are singletons; the top ten hold over 0.095%. Sequencing input: CD4+ T cells from PBMCs. The receptor source for this set is a human donor with multiple sclerosis.

This chain joins TRBV20-1 and TRBJ2-1; no reliable D call. This CDR3 spans 14 amino acids. V was pared by 3 bases and J by 7 bases, with 16 bases between. Germline V lookup: CDR1 DFQATT, CDR2 SNEGSKA (reference sequence). The CDR3 DNA reads as TGCAGTGCTAGTAGAAGAAGTGGCGGAAATGAGCAGTTCTTC. It is translated as CSASRRSGGNEQFF.

The chain recombines TRBV18 with TRBJ2-7; a possible D gene is TRBD1 (6 bases). Germline CDR1 KGHSH, CDR2 LQKENI. The CDR3 is 14 amino acids. V lost 3 bases, J lost 1 base, and 10 bases lay in between. CDR3 in DNA: TGTGCCAGCTCACCTGGGGGCGGGTCCTACGAGCAGTACTTC. Protein sequence: CASSPGGGSYEQYF. Using reference TRBV18 and TRBJ2-7 for the parts outside the CDR3, the full variable domain is NAGVMQNPRHLVRRRGQEARLRCSPMKGHSHVYWYRQLPEEGLKFMVYLQKENIIDESGMPKERFSAEFPKEGPSILRIQQVVRGDSAAYFCASSPGGGSYEQYFGPGTRLTVT.

CDR3 sequence (DNA): TGTGCCAGCAGCTTGAACCTCTACGAGCAGTACTTC. This sequence encodes CASSLNLYEQYF. The rearrangement uses TRBV7-2 and TRBJ2-7; no definite D call. V was trimmed by 3 bases and J by 3 bases, leaving 6 bases between them. The CDR3 contains 12 residues. Germline CDR1 and CDR2: SGHTA and FQGNSA.

This chain uses TRBV5-4 with TRBJ2-7; no reliable D call. Trimming took off 1 base at V and 2 bases at J, with 7 bases between the two ends. The CDR3 loop spans 13 amino acids. Looked up from germline, CDR1 is SGHNT and CDR2 is YYREEE (reference sequence). CDR3 in amino acids: CASSLPEPYEQYF. The CDR3 nucleotides are TGTGCCAGCAGCTTGCCAGAGCCCTACGAGCAGTACTTC.

The J gene is TRBJ2-7, the V gene TRBV24-1; D is undetermined. Deletions cut 5 bases from V and 1 base from J, with 8 bases between. This CDR3 has 13 residues. Germline loops: CDR1 KGHDR, CDR2 SFDVKD. DNA for the CDR3: TGTGCCACCAGTGCTGCTGAGTCCTACGAGCAGTACTTC. Its translation is CATSAAESYEQYF.

This chain joins TRBV6-5 and TRBJ1-2; D is unclear. In germline, CDR1 is MNHEY, CDR2 SVGAGI. CDR3 size: 12 residues. Trimming stripped 7 bases from V and 6 bases from J, with 12 bases between. The CDR3 spells CASTPGTNGYTF. In nucleotides, the CDR3 is TGTGCCAGCACCCCCGGAACGAATGGCTACACCTTC.

The chain recombines TRBV2 with TRBJ1-5; 7 bases fit TRBD1. V lost 1 base, J lost 7 bases, and 4 bases stayed unmatched. Germline V CDR1 and CDR2: SNHLY, FYNNEI. The CDR3 is made up of 14 amino acids. As DNA, the CDR3 is TGTGCCAGCAGTGAAGGACAGGGAGGCCAGCCCCAGCATTTT. Its protein is CASSEGQGGQPQHF.

V and J are TRBV3-1 and TRBJ1-3, with D unclear. The CDR3 covers 14 residues. The germline CDR1 and CDR2 sequences are LGHDT and YNNKEL (reference sequence). V was clipped by 3 bases and J by 0 bases, with 6 bases between them. This chain's CDR3 is CASSQSFSGNTIYF. Here the CDR3 DNA reads TGTGCCAGCAGCCAGAGTTTCTCTGGAAACACCATATATTTT. Full variable domain (remainder filled in from reference TRBV3-1 and TRBJ1-3): DTAVSQTPKYLVTQMGNDKSIKCEQNLGHDTMYWYKQDSKKFLKIMFSYNNKELIINETVPNRFSPKSPDKAHLNLHINSLELGDSAVYFCASSQSFSGNTIYFGEGSWLTVV.

The chain combines TRBV9 with TRBJ1-2; D gene unclear. The V end lost 4 bases, the J end lost 0 bases, and 16 bases lay between the germline ends. CDR1 and CDR2 (germline): SGDLS, YYNGEE. The CDR3 contains 16 residues. The chain's CDR3 is CASSTPFGGANYGYTF. In DNA, the CDR3 is TGTGCCAGCAGCACACCCTTCGGTGGAGCTAACTATGGCTACACCTTC. Filled out from reference TRBV9 and TRBJ1-2, the complete variable domain reads DSGVTQTPKHLITATGQRVTLRCSPRSGDLSVYWYQQSLDQGLQFLIQYYNGEERAKGNILERFSAQQFPDLHSELNLSSLELGDSALYFCASSTPFGGANYGYTFGSGTRLTVV.

This rearrangement joins TRBV11-2 to TRBJ2-1, with a possible D match to TRBD2 (6 bases). Per germline, CDR1 SGHAT and CDR2 FQNNGV. V lost 0 bases and J lost 10, with 13 bases in between. CDR3 size: 14 residues. The CDR3 nucleotides are TGTGCCAGCAGCTTAGATATCGGGGGAAAGGAGCAGTTCTTC. It is translated as CASSLDIGGKEQFF.

The chain joins TRBV15 to TRBJ2-6, with D unclear. The CDR3 is made up of 13 amino acids. The V end was cut by 11 bases, the J end by 2 bases, with 10 bases between. Germline V CDR1 and CDR2: LNHNV, YYDKDF (reference sequence). CDR3 DNA sequence: TGTGCCGTCTCACGTCCTGGGGCCAACGTCCTGACTTTC. Amino acids: CAVSRPGANVLTF.

This chain connects TRBV24-1 to TRBJ2-5; either TRBD1 or TRBD2 may supply D (5 bases each). Per germline, CDR1 KGHDR and CDR2 SFDVKD. V lost 6 bases and J 1 base, leaving 8 bases between the germline ends. This CDR3 comprises 13 residues. CDR3 coding DNA: TGTGCCACCAGTTGGGGGACCCAAGAGACCCAGTACTTC. This gives the protein CATSWGTQETQYF.

This chain links TRBV12-3 or TRBV12-4 with TRBJ2-7; D is ambiguous. Trimming took 3 bases from V and 6 from J, leaving 21 bases between them. This CDR3 is built from 16 residues. CDR3 region: CASSFWSVSLGSEQYF. DNA for the CDR3: TGTGCCAGCAGTTTTTGGTCCGTTAGTCTGGGGTCCGAGCAGTACTTC.

This chain uses TRBV7-3 with TRBJ2-1, with 10 bases that match TRBD1. The germline V gene has CDR1 SGHTA and CDR2 FQGTGA. V was clipped by 5 bases and J by 8 bases; unmatched bases: 9. The CDR3 runs to 15 residues. The CDR3 loop reads CASSPDRGLMDEQFF. CDR3 DNA: TGTGCCAGCAGCCCCGACAGGGGGCTTATGGATGAGCAGTTCTTC.

In DNA form, the CDR3 reads TGTGCCAGCAGCGAGGGCCCCTCAGCCTACGAGCAGTACTTC. Amino acid sequence: CASSEGPSAYEQYF. The rearrangement joins TRBV9 to TRBJ2-7, with no clear D. Germline assignment: CDR1 SGDLS and CDR2 YYNGEE. CDR3 length equals 14 residues. V was clipped by 3 bases and J by 2 bases, with 12 bases between them.

The chain has TRBV20-1 and TRBJ2-7; D perhaps matches TRBD1 (6 bases). The germline CDR1 and CDR2 sequences are DFQATT and SNEGSKA (reference sequence). V shed 0 bases and J shed 2 bases, with 11 bases lying between them. There are 14 residues in the CDR3. CDR3 coding DNA: TGCAGTGCTAGAGACCCAGGGGCGGCCTACGAGCAGTACTTC. Protein product: CSARDPGAAYEQYF.

The gene calls are TRBV20-1 and TRBJ2-3; the match to TRBD2 covers 8 bases. Germline trimming cut 3 bases from V and 4 bases from J; bases unmatched to any gene: 3. This CDR3 is 13 amino acids long. Germline loops: CDR1 DFQATT, CDR2 SNEGSKA (reference sequence). DNA for the CDR3: TGCAGTGCTAGGGGAGCGGGAGCAGATACGCAGTATTTT. Its translation: CSARGAGADTQYF.

The chain is built from TRBV12-3 or TRBV12-4 and TRBJ1-2, with TRBD1 matching 10 bases. The CDR3 is 15 amino acids. V dropped 3 bases and J dropped 8; count of bases not matched to a gene: 9. Here the CDR3 reads CASSFGDRGPLGYTF. CDR3 nucleotide sequence: TGTGCCAGCAGTTTCGGGGACAGGGGCCCTCTGGGCTACACCTTC.

A single count supports this clonotype. This chain uses TRBV2 with TRBJ2-1, with 8 bases matching TRBD2. After removal of 2 bases from V and 6 bases from J, the junction contained 6 bases not matched to a gene. The germline CDR1 and CDR2 sequences are SNHLY and FYNNEI. The CDR3 has 15 amino acids. The CDR3 nucleotides read TGTGCCAGCAGTGAATTGCGGGGGGCTGGCAATGAGCAGTTCTTC. Residues: CASSELRGAGNEQFF.

The chain employs TRBV5-1 and TRBJ2-3; TRBD1 or TRBD2 may be the D gene (6 bases each). Germline-derived CDR1 and CDR2 are SGHRS and YFSETQ. This CDR3 has 13 amino acids. The V and J ends lost 4 bases and 7 bases respectively, with 13 bases between them. The CDR3 loop reads CASSGGGGNTQYF. The CDR3 nucleotides read TGCGCCAGCAGCGGAGGAGGGGGAAATACGCAGTATTTT.

As concerns this clonotype: A read error may produce the germline difference seen at one junction end. The chain carries TRBV20-1 and TRBJ2-1, with D possibly being TRBD2 (7 bases). From germline, CDR1 is DFQATT and CDR2 SNEGSKA (reference sequence). The CDR3 covers 10 residues. The DNA of the CDR3 is TGCAGTGCTAGCGGGGGGTACAGGGTCTTC. This encodes CSASGGYRVF.

This clonotype showed up just once. This chain joins TRBV15 and TRBJ2-3, with D perhaps matching TRBD2 (7 bases). V dropped 0 bases and J dropped 5 bases, with 18 bases sitting between them. The CDR3 consists of 17 residues. Germline loops: CDR1 LNHNV, CDR2 YYDKDF (reference sequence). The chain's CDR3 is CATSREEGGGPRDTQYF. CDR3 coding DNA: TGTGCCACCAGCAGAGAAGAAGGGGGAGGGCCCAGAGATACGCAGTATTTT.

The chain recombines TRBV27 with TRBJ1-6; maybe TRBD1 (6 bases). CDR1 is MNHEY, CDR2 SMNVEV, per germline (reference sequence). The V end lost 0 bases, the J end lost 9 bases, and 18 bases lay between the germline ends. CDR3 length: 17 residues. This CDR3 is CASSLSAARGRGSPLHF. CDR3 coding DNA: TGTGCCAGCAGTTTATCCGCGGCCAGGGGACGCGGTTCACCCCTCCACTTT.

The chain couples TRBV29-1 to TRBJ2-7; TRBD2 might be the D (6 bases). In germline, CDR1 is SQVTM, CDR2 ANQGSEA. V lost 4 bases and J 6 bases, leaving 13 bases between the germline ends. The CDR3 has 12 residues. CDR3 in amino acids: CSVGVTGGEQYF. CDR3 DNA: TGCAGCGTTGGGGTGACCGGGGGCGAGCAGTACTTC.

This chain uses TRBV4-1 with TRBJ2-1; D possibly corresponds to TRBD1 (6 bases). CDR1 and CDR2 from the germline V gene are MGHRA and YSYEKL. Trimming removed 2 bases from V and 7 bases from J, with 9 bases in between. The CDR3 consists of 13 residues. CDR3 DNA sequence: TGCGCCAGCAGCCAAACCACAGGGAATGAGCAGTTCTTC. Protein: CASSQTTGNEQFF.

The genes are TRBV6-5 and TRBJ2-1; TRBD1 matches 10 bases. The CDR3 extends over 15 amino acids. V lost 6 bases, J lost 5 bases, and 7 bases stayed unmatched. Germline-derived CDR1 and CDR2 are MNHEY and SVGAGI. CDR3 amino acids: CASRATGGYHNEQFF. In DNA, the CDR3 is TGTGCCAGCAGGGCGACAGGGGGCTACCACAATGAGCAGTTCTTC.